This T cell receptor (beta chain) was found in a study of blood T cell repertoires in COVID-19. Overall study: Samples of COVID-19 (acute and convalescent) were obtained from the United States, Italy and Spain. T cells, B-cell-depleted T cells, or PBMCs supplied cDNA or gDNA.

Seattle-derived patients entered the study during active infection and were followed longitudinally. Per the authors' pipeline: The assay estimated nucleated cells by amplifying reference gene primers. Sequencing was performed with immunoSEQ multiplex PCR; in TCRdb, only in-frame clones are kept and a portion is missing. Clone size and V and J calls were adopted from that table, with D and trimming inferred from the DNA. The sample yields over 70,000 clones, 90% seen once. This TCR was recovered from a man aged 18 to 29 with COVID-19, enrolled during active disease. The sample comprised peripheral blood.

The CDR3 region has the DNA TGTGCCAGCAGCTTCAAGCGGCAGTCCTACGAGCAGTACTTC. Encoded protein: CASSFKRQSYEQYF. The rearrangement links TRBV7-2 to TRBJ2-7; D may be TRBD2 (5 bases). In germline, CDR1 is SGHTA, CDR2 FQGNSA. The CDR3 has 14 amino acids. The V end lost 3 bases, the J end lost 1 base, and 10 bases lay between the germline ends. The variable domain in full, completed from reference TRBV7-2 and TRBJ2-7, reads GAGVSQSPSNKVTEKGKDVELRCDPISGHTALYWYRQSLGQGLEFLIYFQGNSAPDKSGLPSDRFSAERTGGSVSTLTIQRTQQEDSAVYLCASSFKRQSYEQYFGPGTRLTVT.